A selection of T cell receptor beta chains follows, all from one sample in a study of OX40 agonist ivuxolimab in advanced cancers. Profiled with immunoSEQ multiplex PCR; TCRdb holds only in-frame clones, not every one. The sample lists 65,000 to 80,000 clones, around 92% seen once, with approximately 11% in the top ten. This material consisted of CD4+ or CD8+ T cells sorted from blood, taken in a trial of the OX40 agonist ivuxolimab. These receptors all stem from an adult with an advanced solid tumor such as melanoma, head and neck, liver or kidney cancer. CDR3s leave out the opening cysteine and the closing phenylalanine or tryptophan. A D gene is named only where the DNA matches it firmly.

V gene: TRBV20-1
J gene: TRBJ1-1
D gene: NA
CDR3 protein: SASRNEAF

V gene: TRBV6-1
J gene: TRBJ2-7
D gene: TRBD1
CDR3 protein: ASSAGTGRYEQY

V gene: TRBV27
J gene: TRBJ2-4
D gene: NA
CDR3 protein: ASSFVRGALPSDIQY

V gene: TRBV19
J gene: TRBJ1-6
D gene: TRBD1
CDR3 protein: ASRRTGESPLH

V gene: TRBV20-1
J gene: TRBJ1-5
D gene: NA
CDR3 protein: SATNQPQH

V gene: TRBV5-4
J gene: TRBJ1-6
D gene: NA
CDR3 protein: ASSLDDSPLH

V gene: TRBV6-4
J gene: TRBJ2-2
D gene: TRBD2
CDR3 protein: ASSRDYPTGELF

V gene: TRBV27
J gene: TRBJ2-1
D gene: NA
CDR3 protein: ASSFPDGGLYNEQF

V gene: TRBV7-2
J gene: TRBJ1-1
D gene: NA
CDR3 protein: ASSRLTPEAF

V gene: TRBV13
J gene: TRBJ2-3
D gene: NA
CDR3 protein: ASSRTRAQY

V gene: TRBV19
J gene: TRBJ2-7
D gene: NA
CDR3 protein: ASSITGSYEQY

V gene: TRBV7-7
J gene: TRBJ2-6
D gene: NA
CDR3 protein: ASSRSSVPQSRANVLT

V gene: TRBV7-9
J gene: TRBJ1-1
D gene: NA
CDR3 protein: ASSLSPEAF

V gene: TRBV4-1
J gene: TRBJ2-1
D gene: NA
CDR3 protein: ASSQEENSYNEQF

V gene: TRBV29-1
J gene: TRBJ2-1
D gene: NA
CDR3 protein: SVDGRSSNGEQF

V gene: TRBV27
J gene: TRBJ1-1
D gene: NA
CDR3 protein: ASSIGRSNTEAF

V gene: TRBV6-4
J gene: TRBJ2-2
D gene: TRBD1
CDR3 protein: ASSDSPGQGTGELF

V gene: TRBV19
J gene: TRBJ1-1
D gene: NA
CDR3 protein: ASSEARGKNTEAF

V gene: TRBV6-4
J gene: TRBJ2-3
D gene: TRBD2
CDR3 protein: ASSDSGLVADTQY

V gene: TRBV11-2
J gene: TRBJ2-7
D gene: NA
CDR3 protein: ASNRGSYEQY

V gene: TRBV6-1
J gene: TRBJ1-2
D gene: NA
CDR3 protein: ATRTDYYGYT

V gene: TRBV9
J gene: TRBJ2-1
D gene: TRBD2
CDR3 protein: ASSVAERGAYNEQF

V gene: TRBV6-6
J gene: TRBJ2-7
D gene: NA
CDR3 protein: ASSYMDSTVYEQY

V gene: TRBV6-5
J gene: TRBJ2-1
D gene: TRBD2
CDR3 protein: ASSYGSGGAYNEQF

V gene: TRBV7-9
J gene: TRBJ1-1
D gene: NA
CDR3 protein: ASSLSITGNTEAF

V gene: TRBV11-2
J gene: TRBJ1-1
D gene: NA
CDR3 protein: ASSFLATEAF

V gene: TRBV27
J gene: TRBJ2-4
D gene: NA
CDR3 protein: ASSLPSGELAKNIQY

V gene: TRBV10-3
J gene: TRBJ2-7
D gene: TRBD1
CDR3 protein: AISVETGAYEQY

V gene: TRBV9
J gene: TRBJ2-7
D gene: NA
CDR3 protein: ASRADGDEQY

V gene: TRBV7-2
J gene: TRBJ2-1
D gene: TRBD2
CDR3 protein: ASSLLLAGETYNEQF

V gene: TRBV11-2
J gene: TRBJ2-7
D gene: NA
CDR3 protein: ASSLGFAGYEQY

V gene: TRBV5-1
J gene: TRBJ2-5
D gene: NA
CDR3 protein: ASSPHSTGGSRMETQY

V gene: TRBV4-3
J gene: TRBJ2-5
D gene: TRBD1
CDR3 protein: ASSQDRTGETQY

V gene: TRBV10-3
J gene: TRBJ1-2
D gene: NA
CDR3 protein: AISAPPGGWNYGYT

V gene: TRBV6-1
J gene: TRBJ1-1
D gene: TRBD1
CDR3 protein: ASQQGYTEAF

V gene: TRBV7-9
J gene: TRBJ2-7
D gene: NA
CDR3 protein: ASSLVGLDYEQY

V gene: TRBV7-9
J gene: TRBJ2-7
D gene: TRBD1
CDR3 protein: ASSQDRGVSYEQY

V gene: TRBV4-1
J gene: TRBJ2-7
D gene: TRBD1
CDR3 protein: ASSQTGQGAYEQY

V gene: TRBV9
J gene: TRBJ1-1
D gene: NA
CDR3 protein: ASSVGTDNTEAF

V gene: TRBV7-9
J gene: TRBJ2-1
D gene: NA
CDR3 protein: ASSLGGGAFNEQF